Reported below is one TCR beta chain. Its antigen is still unknown. This specimen belongs to a study of CD8+ T cells in alopecia areata. The treatment: oral pan-JAK inhibitor, 5-10 mg twice daily. Lesional scalp tissue (obtained by punch biopsy) and peripheral blood were collected from alopecia areata patients. Study-level results: Clonality exceeded that of normal scalp in lesional scalp, most notably in alopecia totalis/universalis.

Extraction and reverse transcription of RNA yielded cDNA as the sequencing template. Clones were read by immunoSEQ multiplex PCR, and TCRdb kept only the in-frame ones, dropping some. The sample records some 170,000 clones, 50% to 65% being singletons. This specimen consisted of CD8+ T cells sorted from blood, obtained at week 24, from a patient treated with tofacitinib. The TCR originated in a human donor with alopecia areata.

This CDR3 is CASSLLEGNEQFF. The CDR3 DNA follows: TGCGCCAGCAGCTTGCTGGAAGGGAATGAGCAGTTCTTC. The chain joins TRBV5-1 to TRBJ2-1; D unresolved. The CDR3 is 13 amino acids. V was trimmed by 1 base and J by 7 bases, leaving 9 bases between them. CDR1 is SGHRS, CDR2 YFSETQ, per germline. The complete variable domain, with remaining parts taken from reference TRBV5-1 and TRBJ2-1, reads KAGVTQTPRYLIKTRGQQVTLSCSPISGHRSVSWYQQTPGQGLQFLFEYFSETQRNKGNFPGRFSGRQFSNSRSEMNVSTLELGDSALYLCASSLLEGNEQFFGPGTRLTVL.